This T cell receptor (beta chain) was captured by sequencing in a study of brain T cells in children with intractable seizures. Repertoires were generated with immunoSEQ multiplex PCR, while TCRdb's copy carries only in-frame clones and drops some. The table shows about 80,000 clones, with 90% to 95% occurring only once. The V and J ends lost 4 bases and 3 bases, in that order; junction bases with no gene match: 4. The CDR3 contains 15 residues. The germline V gene has CDR1 SGHAT and CDR2 FQDESV (reference sequence). The sample was peripheral blood, taken at surgery. The rearrangement uses TRBV11-1 and TRBJ1-2; 11 nucleotides agree with TRBD1. This clonotype was obtained from a girl aged 2 to 9 with Rasmussen encephalitis and intractable seizures. The DNA for the CDR3 is TGTGCCAGCAGCTCCCGGACAGGGGGCGACTATGGCTACACCTTC. This gives the protein CASSSRTGGDYGYTF. The whole variable domain, filled in from reference TRBV11-1 and TRBJ1-2, reads EAEVAQSPRYKITEKSQAVAFWCDPISGHATLYWYRQILGQGPELLVQFQDESVVDDSQLPKDRFSAERLKGVDSTLKIQPAELGDSAMYLCASSSRTGGDYGYTFGSGTRLTVV.